Listed below are T cell receptor beta chains from one sample, sequenced in a study of cytomegalovirus exposure and HLA in healthy donors. TCRdb's copy holds only in-frame clones and misses some; the assay was immunoSEQ multiplex PCR. The table includes approximately 140,000 clones, about four fifths detected once. Sequenced sample: PBMCs. The receptors derive from a man between 35 and 55 years old in good health and CMV-seropositive. The CDR3 runs from the conserved cysteine through the conserved F or W. Fields, in order: CDR3 protein, CDR3 DNA, V gene, CDR3 length, J gene, clone size, D gene. D genes are given only for firm matches. Part of the rows lack a size; the others show once, few, many or a class for expanded clones.

cdr3_aa: CASSPQQQETQYF
cdr3_nt: TGTGCCAGCTCACCACAACAACAAGAGACCCAGTACTTC
v_call: TRBV18
cdr3_length: 13
j_call: TRBJ2-5
clone_size: NA
d_call: NA

cdr3_aa: CASRLHGTGYGENEQFF
cdr3_nt: TGTGCCAGCAGGTTACACGGGACAGGGTATGGAGAGAATGAGCAGTTCTTC
v_call: TRBV2
cdr3_length: 17
j_call: TRBJ2-1
clone_size: NA
d_call: TRBD1

cdr3_aa: CASSHRHGQGITQYF
cdr3_nt: TGTGCCAGCAGCCACAGGCACGGCCAGGGGATTACCCAGTACTTC
v_call: TRBV7-8
cdr3_length: 15
j_call: TRBJ2-5
clone_size: NA
d_call: NA

cdr3_aa: CASSLGQGQTQYF
cdr3_nt: TGCGCCAGCAGCTTGGGACAGGGGCAGACCCAGTACTTC
v_call: TRBV5-1
cdr3_length: 13
j_call: TRBJ2-5
clone_size: NA
d_call: TRBD1

cdr3_aa: CASSLSFGVAKNIQYF
cdr3_nt: TGTGCCAGCAGCTTATCATTCGGGGTAGCCAAAAACATTCAGTACTTC
v_call: TRBV7-8
cdr3_length: 16
j_call: TRBJ2-4
clone_size: NA
d_call: NA

cdr3_aa: CASSFAGTGWNYEQYF
cdr3_nt: TGTGCCAGCAGCTTCGCCGGGACAGGGTGGAACTACGAGCAGTACTTC
v_call: TRBV11-1
cdr3_length: 16
j_call: TRBJ2-7
clone_size: NA
d_call: TRBD1

cdr3_aa: CATIDRGDSPLHF
cdr3_nt: TGTGCAACCATCGACAGGGGAGATTCACCCCTCCACTTT
v_call: TRBV25-1
cdr3_length: 13
j_call: TRBJ1-6
clone_size: medium-sized
d_call: TRBD1

cdr3_aa: CASTTSGRRYF
cdr3_nt: TGTGCCAGCACCACTAGCGGGAGAAGGTATTTT
v_call: TRBV25-1
cdr3_length: 11
j_call: TRBJ2-3
clone_size: few
d_call: TRBD2

cdr3_aa: CASSIRDIQHSPLHF
cdr3_nt: TGTGCCAGTAGTATACGGGACATCCAACATTCACCCCTCCACTTT
v_call: TRBV19
cdr3_length: 15
j_call: TRBJ1-6
clone_size: NA
d_call: NA

cdr3_aa: CARDSGRAGEQYF
cdr3_nt: TGTGCCAGAGATAGCGGGAGGGCCGGCGAGCAGTACTTC
v_call: TRBV2
cdr3_length: 13
j_call: TRBJ2-7
clone_size: NA
d_call: TRBD2

cdr3_aa: CASSTFSSRGNSPLHF
cdr3_nt: TGTGCCAGCAGCACATTCTCGTCCAGAGGTAATTCACCCCTCCACTTT
v_call: TRBV5-5
cdr3_length: 16
j_call: TRBJ1-6
clone_size: NA
d_call: NA

cdr3_aa: CASSREEGARTEAFF
cdr3_nt: TGTGCCAGCTCACGAGAAGAGGGGGCAAGGACTGAAGCTTTCTTT
v_call: TRBV18
cdr3_length: 15
j_call: TRBJ1-1
clone_size: few
d_call: TRBD1

cdr3_aa: CASGLAGGSTQYF
cdr3_nt: TGTGCCAGTGGACTAGCGGGGGGAAGTACGCAGTATTTT
v_call: TRBV10-3
cdr3_length: 13
j_call: TRBJ2-3
clone_size: NA
d_call: TRBD2

cdr3_aa: CASSEAGLGRQPQHF
cdr3_nt: TGTGCCAGCAGTGAAGCGGGACTTGGTAGGCAGCCCCAGCATTTT
v_call: TRBV2
cdr3_length: 15
j_call: TRBJ1-5
clone_size: NA
d_call: NA

cdr3_aa: CASSLGLAGGNTDTQYF
cdr3_nt: TGCGCCAGCAGCTTGGGTCTAGCGGGGGGTAACACAGATACGCAGTATTTT
v_call: TRBV5-1
cdr3_length: 17
j_call: TRBJ2-3
clone_size: NA
d_call: TRBD2

cdr3_aa: CASSSPLGLAGGTDTQYF
cdr3_nt: TGTGCCAGCAGCTCCCCCTTGGGGCTAGCGGGAGGGACAGATACGCAGTATTTT
v_call: TRBV11-2
cdr3_length: 18
j_call: TRBJ2-3
clone_size: NA
d_call: TRBD2

cdr3_aa: CASRSGGGEQYF
cdr3_nt: TGTGCCAGCCGTTCAGGGGGCGGCGAGCAGTACTTC
v_call: TRBV19
cdr3_length: 12
j_call: TRBJ2-7
clone_size: NA
d_call: TRBD1

cdr3_aa: CASRGWARDEQYF
cdr3_nt: TGTGCCAGCAGGGGTTGGGCCAGGGACGAGCAGTACTTC
v_call: TRBV6-5
cdr3_length: 13
j_call: TRBJ2-7
clone_size: NA
d_call: NA

cdr3_aa: CASSQDPPLPSGGANEQFF
cdr3_nt: TGCGCCAGCAGCCAAGATCCCCCCCTACCTAGCGGGGGGGCAAATGAGCAGTTCTTC
v_call: TRBV4-3
cdr3_length: 19
j_call: TRBJ2-1
clone_size: NA
d_call: TRBD2

cdr3_aa: CASSFYRGHTEAFF
cdr3_nt: TGTGCCAGCAGTTTCTACAGGGGGCACACTGAAGCTTTCTTT
v_call: TRBV27
cdr3_length: 14
j_call: TRBJ1-1
clone_size: NA
d_call: TRBD1

cdr3_aa: CASSFGQGFGGNEQFF
cdr3_nt: TGCGCCAGCAGCTTCGGTCAGGGATTTGGCGGTAATGAGCAGTTCTTC
v_call: TRBV5-1
cdr3_length: 16
j_call: TRBJ2-1
clone_size: NA
d_call: NA

cdr3_aa: CASSDRQIF
cdr3_nt: TGTGCCAGCAGTGATAGACAGATCTTC
v_call: TRBV2
cdr3_length: 9
j_call: TRBJ1-2
clone_size: NA
d_call: NA

cdr3_aa: CASSFDRGGEQYF
cdr3_nt: TGTGCCAGCAGCTTCGACAGGGGAGGTGAGCAGTACTTC
v_call: TRBV7-9
cdr3_length: 13
j_call: TRBJ2-7
clone_size: NA
d_call: TRBD1

cdr3_aa: CATSSQGGNNSPLHF
cdr3_nt: TGTGCCACCAGCAGTCAGGGGGGAAATAATTCACCCCTCCACTTT
v_call: TRBV15
cdr3_length: 15
j_call: TRBJ1-6
clone_size: NA
d_call: TRBD1

cdr3_aa: CASSLGLGLQETQYF
cdr3_nt: TGCGCCAGCAGCTTGGGACTCGGACTGCAAGAGACCCAGTACTTC
v_call: TRBV5-1
cdr3_length: 15
j_call: TRBJ2-5
clone_size: NA
d_call: NA

cdr3_aa: CATSRTQIDRYNQPQHF
cdr3_nt: TGTGCCACCAGCAGAACCCAGATCGACAGGTACAATCAGCCCCAGCATTTT
v_call: TRBV15
cdr3_length: 17
j_call: TRBJ1-5
clone_size: NA
d_call: NA

cdr3_aa: CASSRSYEQYF
cdr3_nt: TGTGCCAGCAGCCGCTCCTACGAGCAGTACTTC
v_call: TRBV7-9
cdr3_length: 11
j_call: TRBJ2-7
clone_size: once
d_call: NA

cdr3_aa: CASGSTGTGHYGYTF
cdr3_nt: TGTGCTAGTGGATCAACCGGGACAGGGCACTATGGCTACACCTTC
v_call: TRBV12-5
cdr3_length: 15
j_call: TRBJ1-2
clone_size: NA
d_call: TRBD1

cdr3_aa: CASSSLTLIAKNIQYF
cdr3_nt: TGTGCCAGCAGTTCCCTGACACTGATAGCCAAAAACATTCAGTACTTC
v_call: TRBV27
cdr3_length: 16
j_call: TRBJ2-4
clone_size: few
d_call: NA

cdr3_aa: CASSPRAGVPDTQYF
cdr3_nt: TGTGCCAGCTCACCAAGAGCGGGAGTCCCAGATACGCAGTATTTT
v_call: TRBV18
cdr3_length: 15
j_call: TRBJ2-3
clone_size: NA
d_call: TRBD2

cdr3_aa: CASSQRTDPIGGYTF
cdr3_nt: TGCGCCAGCAGCCAGCGGACAGACCCAATAGGTGGCTACACCTTC
v_call: TRBV4-1
cdr3_length: 15
j_call: TRBJ1-2
clone_size: NA
d_call: NA

cdr3_aa: CASTSQKTGGYGYTF
cdr3_nt: TGTGCCAGCACCTCACAAAAGACAGGGGGCTATGGCTACACCTTC
v_call: TRBV6-1
cdr3_length: 15
j_call: TRBJ1-2
clone_size: NA
d_call: TRBD1

cdr3_aa: CAISAQGTVQPQHF
cdr3_nt: TGTGCCATCAGTGCCCAGGGGACGGTTCAGCCCCAGCATTTT
v_call: TRBV10-3
cdr3_length: 14
j_call: TRBJ1-5
clone_size: NA
d_call: NA

cdr3_aa: CAWSETANQPQHF
cdr3_nt: TGTGCCTGGAGCGAGACTGCCAATCAGCCCCAGCATTTT
v_call: TRBV30
cdr3_length: 13
j_call: TRBJ1-5
clone_size: NA
d_call: NA

cdr3_aa: CASSGSRGGSGNTIYF
cdr3_nt: TGTGCCAGCAGTGGATCCCGCGGTGGCTCTGGAAACACCATATATTTT
v_call: TRBV6-1
cdr3_length: 16
j_call: TRBJ1-3
clone_size: NA
d_call: NA

cdr3_aa: CASSGGAWANSPLHF
cdr3_nt: TGTGCCAGCAGTGGGGGGGCTTGGGCTAATTCACCCCTCCACTTT
v_call: TRBV9
cdr3_length: 15
j_call: TRBJ1-6
clone_size: few
d_call: NA

cdr3_aa: CAWKLGQQGYGYTF
cdr3_nt: TGTGCCTGGAAGTTGGGACAGCAAGGCTATGGCTACACCTTC
v_call: TRBV30
cdr3_length: 14
j_call: TRBJ1-2
clone_size: NA
d_call: TRBD1

cdr3_aa: CASTLRGGRTDTQYF
cdr3_nt: TGTGCCAGCACCCTCCGCGGGGGCCGAACAGATACGCAGTATTTT
v_call: TRBV7-3
cdr3_length: 15
j_call: TRBJ2-3
clone_size: NA
d_call: NA

cdr3_aa: CASSQDLRVSTEAFF
cdr3_nt: TGTGCCAGCAGCCAAGATCTCCGGGTGAGCACTGAAGCTTTCTTT
v_call: TRBV14
cdr3_length: 15
j_call: TRBJ1-1
clone_size: NA
d_call: NA

cdr3_aa: CASSLGDRERVSDTEAFF
cdr3_nt: TGCGCCAGCAGCTTGGGGGACAGGGAACGGGTTTCGGATACTGAAGCTTTCTTT
v_call: TRBV5-1
cdr3_length: 18
j_call: TRBJ1-1
clone_size: NA
d_call: TRBD1

cdr3_aa: CASSWTAEAFF
cdr3_nt: TGTGCCAGCAGTTGGACAGCGGAAGCTTTCTTT
v_call: TRBV2
cdr3_length: 11
j_call: TRBJ1-1
clone_size: few
d_call: NA

cdr3_aa: CASSPQGAGELFF
cdr3_nt: TGTGCCAGCAGCCCCCAGGGGGCCGGGGAGCTGTTTTTT
v_call: TRBV7-3
cdr3_length: 13
j_call: TRBJ2-2
clone_size: NA
d_call: TRBD1

cdr3_aa: CPRDRSYEQYF
cdr3_nt: TGTCCCCGGGACAGGTCCTACGAGCAGTACTTC
v_call: TRBV21-1
cdr3_length: 11
j_call: TRBJ2-7
clone_size: once
d_call: NA

cdr3_aa: CAWSPTSYEQYF
cdr3_nt: TGTGCCTGGAGCCCGACTAGCTACGAGCAGTACTTC
v_call: TRBV30
cdr3_length: 12
j_call: TRBJ2-7
clone_size: NA
d_call: NA

cdr3_aa: CASSLDRATYEQYF
cdr3_nt: TGCGCCAGCAGCTTGGACAGGGCAACCTACGAGCAGTACTTC
v_call: TRBV5-1
cdr3_length: 14
j_call: TRBJ2-7
clone_size: NA
d_call: NA

cdr3_aa: CASSPPLGRAKNYGYTF
cdr3_nt: TGTGCCAGCTCACCACCCTTGGGCAGGGCTAAAAACTATGGCTACACCTTC
v_call: TRBV18
cdr3_length: 17
j_call: TRBJ1-2
clone_size: NA
d_call: NA

cdr3_aa: CACSFGARGNQPQHF
cdr3_nt: TGTGCCTGCTCTTTTGGGGCACGGGGCAATCAGCCCCAGCATTTT
v_call: TRBV2
cdr3_length: 15
j_call: TRBJ1-5
clone_size: NA
d_call: NA

cdr3_aa: CASSLGRGITYNSPLHF
cdr3_nt: TGTGCCAGCAGCTTGGGGCGGGGAATCACCTATAATTCACCCCTCCACTTT
v_call: TRBV7-9
cdr3_length: 17
j_call: TRBJ1-6
clone_size: once
d_call: NA

cdr3_aa: CASSPYSAGTGRNYGYTF
cdr3_nt: TGCGCCAGCAGCCCTTACAGCGCCGGGACAGGGCGAAACTATGGCTACACCTTC
v_call: TRBV4-1
cdr3_length: 18
j_call: TRBJ1-2
clone_size: NA
d_call: TRBD1